These T cell receptor beta chains were read from a single sample in a study of OX40 agonist ivuxolimab in advanced cancers. Assay used: immunoSEQ multiplex PCR; TCRdb lists only in-frame clones, some missing. Among about 77,000 clones listed, around nine tenths were seen once. The specimen was CD4+ or CD8+ T cells sorted from blood, collected in a trial of the OX40 agonist ivuxolimab. These receptor sequences come from an adult with an advanced solid tumor such as melanoma, head and neck, liver or kidney cancer. Each CDR3 is given with its conserved first and last residue. A D gene is named only where the DNA matches it firmly. Clone sizes are given selectively: once, few, many, or a class where the clone is expanded.

abundance	v_gene	d_gene	j_gene	CDR3aa	CDR3nt
NA	TRBV4-2	TRBD2	TRBJ2-3	CASDRLAGGQDTQYF	TGTGCCAGCGACAGGTTAGCGGGGGGGCAGGATACGCAGTATTTT
once	TRBV19	NA	TRBJ2-1	CASSIPGEYNEQFF	TGTGCCAGTAGTATACCAGGAGAGTACAATGAGCAGTTCTTC
NA	TRBV5-1	NA	TRBJ2-5	CASSLGRAQETQYF	TGCGCCAGCAGCCTCGGGCGGGCCCAAGAGACCCAGTACTTC
few	TRBV6-5	NA	TRBJ1-1	CASRRLNTEAFF	TGTGCCAGCCGACGGTTGAACACTGAAGCTTTCTTT
NA	TRBV25-1	TRBD2	TRBJ2-1	CASSDGTSDLNEQFF	TGTGCCAGCAGTGACGGGACTAGCGACCTCAATGAGCAGTTCTTC
once	TRBV6-5	NA	TRBJ2-1	CASREGLGGHEQFF	TGTGCCAGCAGAGAAGGACTGGGTGGGCATGAGCAGTTCTTC
NA	TRBV5-1	NA	TRBJ2-3	CASSSNRDTQYF	TGCGCCAGCAGCTCTAACAGGGATACGCAGTATTTT
NA	TRBV7-2	TRBD2	TRBJ2-1	CASSPTTSGRADEQFF	TGTGCCAGCAGCCCTACGACTAGCGGGAGGGCCGATGAGCAGTTCTTC
NA	TRBV7-2	NA	TRBJ1-4	CASSLQGIYEKLFF	TGTGCCAGCAGCTTACAGGGTATCTATGAAAAACTGTTTTTT
NA	TRBV4-3	TRBD1	TRBJ1-5	CASSREGTGQPQHF	TGCGCCAGCAGCCGGGAAGGGACAGGACAGCCCCAGCATTTT
NA	TRBV7-6	NA	TRBJ2-2	CASSLTGHVNTGELFF	TGTGCCAGCAGCTTAACGGGACACGTGAACACCGGGGAGCTGTTTTTT
NA	TRBV2	TRBD2	TRBJ2-7	CASSVGTSIYEQYF	TGTGCCAGCAGTGTGGGGACTAGTATCTACGAGCAGTACTTC
once	TRBV6-6	TRBD2	TRBJ2-5	CASSYEAGAWETQYF	TGTGCCAGCAGTTACGAAGCGGGGGCTTGGGAGACCCAGTACTTC
NA	TRBV5-6	TRBD2	TRBJ2-3	CASSQGLAGADTQYF	TGTGCCAGCAGCCAGGGACTAGCGGGAGCAGATACGCAGTATTTT
NA	TRBV4-2	NA	TRBJ2-3	CASSQDRPGAGTQYF	TGTGCCAGCAGCCAAGACCGGCCGGGCGCGGGTACGCAGTATTTT
NA	TRBV7-2	NA	TRBJ2-7	CASSFGHNYEQYF	TGTGCCAGCAGCTTTGGGCACAACTACGAGCAGTACTTC
NA	TRBV6-5	NA	TRBJ2-5	CASRARETQYF	TGTGCCAGTCGGGCGAGAGAGACCCAGTACTTC
NA	TRBV11-2	TRBD1	TRBJ2-3	CASSWDRLTDTQYF	TGTGCCAGCAGCTGGGACAGGCTCACAGATACGCAGTATTTT
NA	TRBV11-3	TRBD2	TRBJ2-1	CASRAGTKNEQFF	TGTGCCAGCAGGGCCGGGACTAAGAATGAGCAGTTCTTC
NA	TRBV9	NA	TRBJ1-3	CASSVSGQDGNTIYF	TGTGCCAGCAGCGTGTCAGGCCAGGACGGAAACACCATATATTTT
NA	TRBV4-2	NA	TRBJ2-3	CASSPDLTDTQYF	TGTGCCAGCAGCCCGGACCTCACAGATACGCAGTATTTT
NA	TRBV7-9	TRBD1	TRBJ2-7	CASSSTTTGKYEQYF	TGTGCCAGCAGCTCAACTACGACAGGGAAGTACGAGCAGTACTTC
NA	TRBV7-2	NA	TRBJ2-2	CASSLRAATNTGELFF	TGTGCCAGCAGCTTACGGGCAGCGACGAACACCGGGGAGCTGTTTTTT
NA	TRBV6-6	TRBD1	TRBJ1-6	CAGTGQLNSPLHF	TGTGCCGGCACGGGACAGCTTAATTCACCCCTCCACTTT
once	TRBV29-1	TRBD2	TRBJ2-3	CSVDRLAGITDTQYF	TGCAGCGTTGACAGGCTAGCGGGGATCACAGATACGCAGTATTTT
NA	TRBV11-3	TRBD2	TRBJ2-3	CASSLAGGSTDTQYF	TGTGCCAGCAGCTTAGCCGGGGGGAGCACAGATACGCAGTATTTT
NA	TRBV11-1	NA	TRBJ2-1	CASSSKRARGNEQFF	TGTGCCAGCAGCTCCAAGAGGGCCCGCGGGAATGAGCAGTTCTTC
NA	TRBV28	TRBD2	TRBJ2-1	CASRRTSGSGEQFF	TGTGCCAGCAGAAGGACTAGCGGGAGCGGTGAGCAGTTCTTC
once	TRBV5-1	NA	TRBJ2-1	CASSSVAVNEQFF	TGCGCCAGCAGCTCCGTAGCGGTCAATGAGCAGTTCTTC
NA	TRBV5-1	TRBD2	TRBJ2-2	CASSLPSGNTGELFF	TGCGCCAGCAGCTTGCCTAGCGGTAACACCGGGGAGCTGTTTTTT
NA	TRBV5-1	NA	TRBJ2-5	CASSNPGRQETQYF	TGCGCCAGCAGCAACCCGGGACGGCAAGAGACCCAGTACTTC
NA	TRBV7-2	NA	TRBJ1-5	CASSTRGTNQPQHF	TGTGCCAGCAGCACCCGGGGGACAAATCAGCCCCAGCATTTT
NA	TRBV2	NA	TRBJ2-5	CASSFRETQYF	TGTGCCAGCAGTTTTAGAGAGACCCAGTACTTC
NA	TRBV28	NA	TRBJ2-1	CASSLRLPGYNEQFF	TGTGCCAGCAGTTTACGTCTACCCGGTTACAATGAGCAGTTCTTC
once	TRBV28	NA	TRBJ1-1	CASSPGQGNTEAFF	TGTGCCAGCAGCCCTGGGCAGGGGAACACTGAAGCTTTCTTT
NA	TRBV2	TRBD2	TRBJ2-5	CASSEARSGSRGETQYF	TGTGCCAGCAGTGAAGCGCGTAGCGGGAGTAGGGGAGAGACCCAGTACTTC
NA	TRBV28	NA	TRBJ1-2	CASSFGGGYTF	TGTGCCAGCAGTTTCGGGGGTGGCTACACCTTC
NA	TRBV29-1	NA	TRBJ2-5	CSVVRGSGIQETQYF	TGCAGCGTTGTTCGCGGTAGCGGAATCCAAGAGACCCAGTACTTC
NA	TRBV7-2	TRBD1	TRBJ2-1	CASSFDRGRMNEQFF	TGTGCCAGCAGCTTCGACAGGGGGCGCATGAATGAGCAGTTCTTC
NA	TRBV6-1	NA	TRBJ1-3	CASRPSRDTIYF	TGTGCCAGCAGACCGTCTCGAGACACCATATATTTT
NA	TRBV7-9	TRBD1	TRBJ1-4	CASSPGGDAKLFF	TGTGCCAGCAGCCCAGGGGGGGATGCAAAACTGTTTTTT
NA	TRBV6-5	NA	TRBJ1-3	CASSYGGRGNTIYF	TGTGCCAGCAGTTACGGAGGGAGAGGAAACACCATATATTTT
NA	TRBV28	NA	TRBJ1-2	CASSFSGTSNYGYTF	TGTGCCAGCAGTTTTTCCGGGACATCTAACTATGGCTACACCTTC
NA	TRBV7-9	NA	TRBJ1-4	CASSLDRTVGEKLFF	TGTGCCAGCAGCTTAGACCGGACAGTCGGGGAAAAACTGTTTTTT
NA	TRBV10-3	NA	TRBJ2-7	CAISERAGVEQYF	TGTGCCATCAGTGAGAGGGCAGGGGTCGAGCAGTACTTC
NA	TRBV6-5	NA	TRBJ2-7	CASTKDRGEQYF	TGTGCCAGCACCAAGGACAGAGGCGAGCAGTACTTC
NA	TRBV2	TRBD1	TRBJ2-5	CASGQGGETQYF	TGTGCCAGTGGACAGGGCGGGGAGACCCAGTACTTC
NA	TRBV5-1	NA	TRBJ2-1	CASRLAGGTRLEQFF	TGCGCCAGCAGATTGGCAGGCGGGACCCGGCTTGAGCAGTTCTTC
NA	TRBV5-8	TRBD1	TRBJ1-5	CASSLGQGASLGQPQHF	TGTGCCAGCAGCTTGGGACAGGGGGCTTCTCTTGGTCAGCCCCAGCATTTT
NA	TRBV5-1	TRBD1	TRBJ1-1	CASSSGTENTEAFF	TGCGCCAGCAGCTCTGGGACAGAGAACACTGAAGCTTTCTTT
NA	TRBV18	NA	TRBJ1-3	CASSLGQTGNTIYF	TGTGCCAGCTCCCTAGGACAAACTGGAAACACCATATATTTT